Listed below are T cell receptor beta chains from one sample, sequenced in a study of cytomegalovirus exposure and HLA in healthy donors. Assay used: immunoSEQ multiplex PCR; TCRdb lists only in-frame clones, some missing. The repertoire has around 200,000 clones, about four fifths of them found once; the top ten carry approximately 2.4%. Input material: PBMCs. Receptor source: a woman between 45 and 65 years old in good health and CMV-seropositive. Both conserved end residues are part of each CDR3. D genes are given only for firm matches. For some rows the clone size is stated as once, few or many, or as a class when expanded; others skip it.

v_gene: TRBV27; d_gene: TRBD1; j_gene: TRBJ1-1; abundance: NA; CDR3aa: CASSILGQGNTEAFF; CDR3nt: TGTGCCAGCAGTATACTCGGACAGGGGAACACTGAAGCTTTCTTT
v_gene: TRBV27; d_gene: TRBD1; j_gene: TRBJ1-5; abundance: few; CDR3aa: CASSSDRTPLWPQHF; CDR3nt: TGTGCCAGCAGTTCGGACAGGACCCCTTTGTGGCCCCAGCATTTT
v_gene: TRBV9; d_gene: TRBD2; j_gene: TRBJ2-3; abundance: NA; CDR3aa: CASSVDSGANTDTQYF; CDR3nt: TGTGCCAGCAGCGTAGATAGCGGGGCAAACACAGATACGCAGTATTTT
v_gene: TRBV27; d_gene: TRBD1; j_gene: TRBJ2-7; abundance: NA; CDR3aa: CASSLQGANEQYF; CDR3nt: TGTGCCAGCAGTTTACAGGGGGCCAACGAGCAGTACTTC
v_gene: TRBV6-5; d_gene: NA; j_gene: TRBJ1-2; abundance: NA; CDR3aa: CASSSRVLYGYTF; CDR3nt: TGTGCCAGCAGTTCCAGGGTCCTCTATGGCTACACCTTC
v_gene: TRBV15; d_gene: NA; j_gene: TRBJ1-1; abundance: NA; CDR3aa: CATSRAPGRQGTEAFF; CDR3nt: TGTGCCACCAGCAGGGCGCCAGGCAGGCAGGGGACTGAAGCTTTCTTT
v_gene: TRBV7-9; d_gene: TRBD1; j_gene: TRBJ1-2; abundance: NA; CDR3aa: CASSGTGGYGYTF; CDR3nt: TGTGCCAGCAGTGGGACAGGGGGCTATGGCTACACCTTC
v_gene: TRBV12-5; d_gene: TRBD1; j_gene: TRBJ1-5; abundance: NA; CDR3aa: CASGNRGSNQPQHF; CDR3nt: TGTGCTAGTGGGAACAGGGGCAGCAATCAGCCCCAGCATTTT
v_gene: TRBV14; d_gene: TRBD1; j_gene: TRBJ2-5; abundance: NA; CDR3aa: CASSPRGLQETQYF; CDR3nt: TGTGCCAGCAGCCCCAGGGGGTTACAAGAGACCCAGTACTTC
v_gene: TRBV25-1; d_gene: NA; j_gene: TRBJ1-6; abundance: NA; CDR3aa: CASSFSNSPLHF; CDR3nt: TGTGCCAGCAGTTTCTCTAATTCACCCCTCCACTTT
v_gene: TRBV4-1; d_gene: NA; j_gene: TRBJ2-1; abundance: NA; CDR3aa: CASSHPRQGSSYNEQFF; CDR3nt: TGCGCCAGCAGCCACCCTAGGCAGGGGAGCTCCTACAATGAGCAGTTCTTC
v_gene: TRBV10-2; d_gene: NA; j_gene: TRBJ2-5; abundance: few; CDR3aa: CASSGAQETQYF; CDR3nt: TGCGCCAGCAGTGGGGCCCAAGAGACCCAGTACTTC
v_gene: TRBV5-8; d_gene: NA; j_gene: TRBJ1-2; abundance: NA; CDR3aa: CASSYPTADVYGYTF; CDR3nt: TGTGCCAGCAGCTATCCGACAGCCGATGTCTATGGCTACACCTTC
v_gene: TRBV5-1; d_gene: NA; j_gene: TRBJ2-5; abundance: NA; CDR3aa: CASSLRGGETQYF; CDR3nt: TGCGCCAGCAGCTTGCGGGGTGGGGAGACCCAGTACTTC
v_gene: TRBV4-1; d_gene: NA; j_gene: TRBJ1-2; abundance: NA; CDR3aa: CASSQGSGETYGYTF; CDR3nt: TGCGCCAGCAGCCAAGGGTCAGGGGAAACGTATGGCTACACCTTC
v_gene: TRBV30; d_gene: TRBD1; j_gene: TRBJ1-6; abundance: NA; CDR3aa: CAWSVIGQGGSPLHF; CDR3nt: TGTGCCTGGAGTGTAATCGGACAGGGGGGTTCACCCCTCCACTTT
v_gene: TRBV19; d_gene: TRBD2; j_gene: TRBJ2-2; abundance: NA; CDR3aa: CASTGLADTGELFF; CDR3nt: TGTGCCAGTACGGGACTAGCGGACACCGGGGAGCTGTTTTTT
v_gene: TRBV18; d_gene: TRBD1; j_gene: TRBJ1-3; abundance: few; CDR3aa: CASSPGTGGNTIYF; CDR3nt: TGTGCCAGCTCCCCGGGGACAGGTGGAAACACCATATATTTT
v_gene: TRBV4-3; d_gene: NA; j_gene: TRBJ2-1; abundance: NA; CDR3aa: CASSQDLLTYNEQFF; CDR3nt: TGCGCCAGCAGCCAAGATCTCCTAACCTACAATGAGCAGTTCTTC
v_gene: TRBV19; d_gene: TRBD1; j_gene: TRBJ2-2; abundance: once; CDR3aa: CASARDRATGELFF; CDR3nt: TGTGCCAGTGCACGGGACAGGGCCACCGGGGAGCTGTTTTTT
v_gene: TRBV28; d_gene: NA; j_gene: TRBJ1-5; abundance: NA; CDR3aa: CASVPGTQNQPQHF; CDR3nt: TGTGCCAGCGTACCAGGAACTCAAAATCAGCCCCAGCATTTT
v_gene: TRBV5-1; d_gene: NA; j_gene: TRBJ2-2; abundance: NA; CDR3aa: CASNYDGTGELFF; CDR3nt: TGCGCCAGCAACTATGATGGTACCGGGGAGCTGTTTTTT
v_gene: TRBV6-5; d_gene: NA; j_gene: TRBJ1-6; abundance: few; CDR3aa: CAISGANGALHF; CDR3nt: TGTGCCATCAGTGGGGCCAATGGGGCCCTCCACTTT
v_gene: TRBV10-3; d_gene: NA; j_gene: TRBJ2-3; abundance: NA; CDR3aa: CAIRQGRDTDTQYF; CDR3nt: TGTGCCATCAGACAGGGGCGGGACACAGATACGCAGTATTTT
v_gene: TRBV30; d_gene: TRBD1; j_gene: TRBJ1-1; abundance: few; CDR3aa: CAWGDRYTEAFF; CDR3nt: TGTGCCTGGGGGGACAGGTACACTGAAGCTTTCTTT
v_gene: TRBV30; d_gene: NA; j_gene: TRBJ1-5; abundance: NA; CDR3aa: CAWSGGTANQPQHF; CDR3nt: TGTGCCTGGAGTGGAGGGACTGCCAATCAGCCCCAGCATTTT
v_gene: TRBV11-2; d_gene: TRBD1; j_gene: TRBJ2-3; abundance: NA; CDR3aa: CASSPNRGGRADTQYF; CDR3nt: TGTGCCAGCAGCCCGAACAGGGGCGGTAGGGCAGATACGCAGTATTTT
v_gene: TRBV27; d_gene: NA; j_gene: TRBJ1-3; abundance: NA; CDR3aa: CASSFLPLRTPISGNTIYF; CDR3nt: TGTGCCAGCAGTTTTTTACCGCTCAGAACCCCAATCTCTGGAAACACCATATATTTT
v_gene: TRBV6-5; d_gene: TRBD1; j_gene: TRBJ2-7; abundance: NA; CDR3aa: CASRGQGRDEQYF; CDR3nt: TGTGCCAGCAGAGGACAGGGAAGGGACGAGCAGTACTTC
v_gene: TRBV5-8; d_gene: NA; j_gene: TRBJ1-2; abundance: NA; CDR3aa: CASRGVNYGYTF; CDR3nt: TGTGCCAGCAGGGGCGTTAACTATGGCTACACCTTC
v_gene: TRBV19; d_gene: NA; j_gene: TRBJ2-7; abundance: NA; CDR3aa: CASRFHSYEQYF; CDR3nt: TGTGCCAGTAGATTTCACTCCTACGAGCAGTACTTC
v_gene: TRBV6-5; d_gene: NA; j_gene: TRBJ1-2; abundance: NA; CDR3aa: CATKVGVDGYTF; CDR3nt: TGTGCCACCAAGGTCGGGGTTGATGGCTACACCTTC
v_gene: TRBV28; d_gene: NA; j_gene: TRBJ1-5; abundance: NA; CDR3aa: CASSFPGGNQPQHF; CDR3nt: TGTGCCAGCAGTTTTCCAGGGGGCAATCAGCCCCAGCATTTT
v_gene: TRBV6-5; d_gene: NA; j_gene: TRBJ1-1; abundance: NA; CDR3aa: CASSYTTGKSWTEAFF; CDR3nt: TGTGCCAGCAGTTACACCACGGGGAAGTCTTGGACTGAAGCTTTCTTT
v_gene: TRBV2; d_gene: TRBD2; j_gene: TRBJ2-1; abundance: NA; CDR3aa: CASSATSHEQFF; CDR3nt: TGTGCCAGCAGTGCGACTAGCCACGAGCAGTTCTTC
v_gene: TRBV4-2; d_gene: NA; j_gene: TRBJ1-6; abundance: NA; CDR3aa: CASSSSPLLAGFLTPLHF; CDR3nt: TGTGCCAGCAGCTCGTCTCCCCTATTGGCAGGCTTTCTAACACCCCTCCACTTT
v_gene: TRBV5-1; d_gene: NA; j_gene: TRBJ2-7; abundance: NA; CDR3aa: CASSFGQGLEQYF; CDR3nt: TGCGCCAGCAGCTTCGGTCAGGGCCTCGAGCAGTACTTC
v_gene: TRBV7-8; d_gene: TRBD1; j_gene: TRBJ2-7; abundance: few; CDR3aa: CASSAQGAAAYEQYF; CDR3nt: TGTGCCAGCAGCGCCCAGGGGGCTGCTGCGTACGAGCAGTACTTC
v_gene: TRBV15; d_gene: NA; j_gene: TRBJ1-6; abundance: NA; CDR3aa: CATSPPVDNSPLHF; CDR3nt: TGTGCCACCAGCCCACCAGTGGATAATTCACCCCTCCACTTT
v_gene: TRBV27; d_gene: NA; j_gene: TRBJ1-6; abundance: once; CDR3aa: CASRTQAVNSPLHF; CDR3nt: TGTGCCAGCAGGACGCAGGCAGTCAATTCACCCCTCCACTTT
v_gene: TRBV5-1; d_gene: TRBD2; j_gene: TRBJ2-3; abundance: NA; CDR3aa: CASSPLVAGDTDTQYF; CDR3nt: TGCGCCAGCAGCCCTCTTGTAGCGGGGGACACAGATACGCAGTATTTT
v_gene: TRBV7-9; d_gene: NA; j_gene: TRBJ1-6; abundance: few; CDR3aa: CASSLAQGGMNSPLHF; CDR3nt: TGTGCCAGCAGCTTAGCGCAGGGCGGGATGAATTCACCCCTCCACTTT
v_gene: TRBV11-2; d_gene: NA; j_gene: TRBJ2-7; abundance: NA; CDR3aa: CASSLSGYEQYF; CDR3nt: TGTGCCAGCAGCTTATCCGGTTACGAGCAGTACTTC
v_gene: TRBV29-1; d_gene: TRBD2; j_gene: TRBJ2-7; abundance: NA; CDR3aa: CSGKRGTSEQYF; CDR3nt: TGCAGCGGGAAGCGGGGGACGAGCGAGCAGTACTTC
v_gene: TRBV29-1; d_gene: TRBD1; j_gene: TRBJ1-2; abundance: NA; CDR3aa: CSVLPWTGSDGYTF; CDR3nt: TGCAGCGTCCTCCCTTGGACAGGGTCGGATGGCTACACCTTC
v_gene: TRBV7-3; d_gene: NA; j_gene: TRBJ1-2; abundance: NA; CDR3aa: CASSPALLDYGYTF; CDR3nt: TGTGCCAGCAGCCCCGCGCTCCTGGACTATGGCTACACCTTC
v_gene: TRBV13; d_gene: NA; j_gene: TRBJ2-1; abundance: NA; CDR3aa: CASSSPRTSVREQFF; CDR3nt: TGTGCCAGCAGCTCGCCGCGGACTTCCGTTAGGGAGCAGTTCTTC
v_gene: TRBV10-3; d_gene: TRBD1; j_gene: TRBJ1-1; abundance: NA; CDR3aa: CAISTGDGTEAFF; CDR3nt: TGTGCCATCAGTACAGGGGATGGGACTGAAGCTTTCTTT
v_gene: TRBV2; d_gene: NA; j_gene: TRBJ1-2; abundance: once; CDR3aa: CASSDQGDSYGYTF; CDR3nt: TGTGCCAGCAGTGATCAAGGGGATAGTTATGGCTACACCTTC
v_gene: TRBV2; d_gene: NA; j_gene: TRBJ2-6; abundance: NA; CDR3aa: CASSEYQSGANVLTF; CDR3nt: TGTGCCAGCAGTGAATACCAGTCTGGGGCCAACGTCCTGACTTTC
v_gene: TRBV7-6; d_gene: TRBD1; j_gene: TRBJ1-1; abundance: NA; CDR3aa: CASSFPGQGTEAFF; CDR3nt: TGTGCCAGCAGCTTTCCGGGACAGGGGACTGAAGCTTTCTTT
v_gene: TRBV29-1; d_gene: TRBD1; j_gene: TRBJ2-5; abundance: NA; CDR3aa: CSVAQGTETQYF; CDR3nt: TGCAGCGTGGCACAGGGGACGGAGACCCAGTACTTC
v_gene: TRBV5-6; d_gene: TRBD1; j_gene: TRBJ1-5; abundance: few; CDR3aa: CASSSRDRTNQPQHF; CDR3nt: TGTGCCAGCAGCTCCAGGGACAGGACCAATCAGCCCCAGCATTTT
v_gene: TRBV6-5; d_gene: TRBD2; j_gene: TRBJ2-3; abundance: NA; CDR3aa: CASSYQLAGVGDTQYF; CDR3nt: TGTGCCAGCAGTTACCAACTAGCGGGGGTCGGAGATACGCAGTATTTT
v_gene: TRBV18; d_gene: TRBD2; j_gene: TRBJ2-7; abundance: NA; CDR3aa: CASRLGGAAPGAGTSGVSYEQYF; CDR3nt: TGTGCCAGCCGCCTGGGTGGAGCTGCTCCGGGTGCGGGGACTAGCGGGGTCTCCTACGAGCAGTACTTC
v_gene: TRBV6-6; d_gene: NA; j_gene: TRBJ1-4; abundance: NA; CDR3aa: CASRLTGFNEKLFF; CDR3nt: TGTGCCAGCAGATTAACAGGGTTTAATGAAAAACTGTTTTTT
v_gene: TRBV4-1; d_gene: NA; j_gene: TRBJ1-3; abundance: NA; CDR3aa: CASSQDSGEPGNTIYF; CDR3nt: TGCGCCAGCAGCCAAGATTCCGGGGAACCTGGAAACACCATATATTTT
v_gene: TRBV2; d_gene: TRBD2; j_gene: TRBJ2-5; abundance: NA; CDR3aa: CANSGLALETQYF; CDR3nt: TGTGCCAATTCTGGACTAGCTCTAGAGACCCAGTACTTC
v_gene: TRBV6-6; d_gene: TRBD2; j_gene: TRBJ2-3; abundance: NA; CDR3aa: CASSGVAGSTDTQYF; CDR3nt: TGTGCCAGCAGCGGGGTAGCGGGTAGCACAGATACGCAGTATTTT
v_gene: TRBV6-6; d_gene: NA; j_gene: TRBJ2-5; abundance: few; CDR3aa: CASSKLTVGKTQYF; CDR3nt: TGTGCCAGCAGTAAGCTGACAGTGGGCAAGACCCAGTACTTC